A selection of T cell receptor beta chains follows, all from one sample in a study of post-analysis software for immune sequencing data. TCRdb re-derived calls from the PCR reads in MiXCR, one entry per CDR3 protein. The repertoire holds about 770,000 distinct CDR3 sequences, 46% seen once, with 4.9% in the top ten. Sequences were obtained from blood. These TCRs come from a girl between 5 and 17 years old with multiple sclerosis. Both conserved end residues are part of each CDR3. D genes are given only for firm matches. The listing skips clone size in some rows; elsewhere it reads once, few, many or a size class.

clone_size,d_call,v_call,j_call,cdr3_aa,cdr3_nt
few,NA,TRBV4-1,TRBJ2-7,CASSQEVRSYEQYF,TGCGCCAGCAGCCAAGAAGTCAGATCCTACGAGCAGTACTTC
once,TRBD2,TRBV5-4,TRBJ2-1,CASSSGLATNEQFF,TGTGCCAGCAGCTCGGGACTAGCGACCAATGAGCAGTTCTTC
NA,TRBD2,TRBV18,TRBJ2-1,CASSPMSGGGYNEQFF,TGTGCCAGCTCACCGATGAGCGGGGGGGGCTACAATGAGCAGTTCTTC
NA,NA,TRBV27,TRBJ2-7,CASSLLGQHSYEQYF,TGTGCCAGCAGTTTACTAGGACAGCACTCCTACGAGCAGTACTTC
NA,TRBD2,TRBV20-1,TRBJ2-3,CSASRLLASTDTQYF,TGCAGTGCTAGCCGACTACTAGCGTCCACAGATACGCAGTATTTT
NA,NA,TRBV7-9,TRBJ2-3,CASSLMAGRTDTQYF,TGTGCCAGCAGCTTAATGGCGGGACGGACAGATACGCAGTATTTT
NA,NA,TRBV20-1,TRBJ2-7,CSARTLGGEYEQYF,TGCAGTGCTAGAACGCTCGGGGGCGAATACGAGCAGTACTTC
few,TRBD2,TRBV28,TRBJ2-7,CASSLPSSGEGRESVSYEQYF,TGTGCCAGCAGTTTACCTAGCAGCGGGGAGGGGCGGGAGAGCGTATCCTACGAGCAGTACTTC
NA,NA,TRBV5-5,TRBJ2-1,CASSYAGRANEQFF,TGTGCCAGCAGCTACGCGGGTAGGGCCAATGAGCAGTTCTTC
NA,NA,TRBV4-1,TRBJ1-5,CASSQEGGSGQPQHF,TGCGCCAGCAGCCAAGAGGGGGGTTCGGGACAGCCCCAGCATTTT
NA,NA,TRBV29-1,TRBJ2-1,CSVEPFGPASSYNEQFF,TGCAGCGTTGAACCATTCGGACCAGCGAGCTCCTACAATGAGCAGTTCTTC
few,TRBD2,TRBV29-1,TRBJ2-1,CSTLPKAGVRNEQFF,TGCAGCACCCTTCCCAAAGCGGGAGTGAGAAATGAGCAGTTCTTC
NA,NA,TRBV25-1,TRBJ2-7,CAGSDHVAPYEQYF,TGTGCCGGCAGTGATCATGTCGCGCCCTACGAGCAGTACTTC
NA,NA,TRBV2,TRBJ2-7,CASSEGEAYEQYF,TGTGCCAGCAGTGAAGGGGAAGCCTACGAGCAGTACTTC
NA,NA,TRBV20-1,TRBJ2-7,CSAETSGTYEQYF,TGCAGTGCCGAGACCAGCGGAACCTACGAGCAGTACTTC
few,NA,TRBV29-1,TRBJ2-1,CSVSPGPYNEQFF,TGCAGCGTTTCCCCGGGCCCTTACAATGAGCAGTTCTTC
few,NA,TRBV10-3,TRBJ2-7,CAIDEGDGHSYEQYF,TGTGCCATCGACGAGGGGGACGGGCACTCCTACGAGCAGTACTTC
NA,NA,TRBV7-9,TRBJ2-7,CASSLEGEGSYEQYF,TGTGCCAGCAGCTTAGAGGGGGAGGGGTCCTACGAGCAGTACTTC
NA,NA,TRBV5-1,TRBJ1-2,CASSLNDGVYGYTF,TGCGCCAGCAGCTTAAACGACGGGGTCTATGGCTACACCTTC
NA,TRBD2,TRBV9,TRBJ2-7,CASSVVSGSPQYF,TGTGCCAGCAGCGTAGTTAGCGGGAGCCCCCAGTACTTC
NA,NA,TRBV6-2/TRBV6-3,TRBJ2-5,CASSYSMRHQFAETQYF,TGTGCCAGCAGTTACTCGATGCGCCACCAATTCGCAGAGACCCAGTACTTC
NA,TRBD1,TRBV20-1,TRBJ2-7,CSARPAGQGLIIQYF,TGCAGTGCTAGACCCGCCGGACAGGGTTTGATAATTCAGTACTTC
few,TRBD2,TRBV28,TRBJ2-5,CASSSLAGGQTQYF,TGTGCCAGCAGTTCACTAGCGGGAGGTCAGACCCAGTACTTC
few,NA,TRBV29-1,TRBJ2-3,CSVDGGAERFFTDTQYF,TGCAGCGTTGATGGTGGTGCGGAGAGGTTTTTCACAGATACGCAGTATTTT
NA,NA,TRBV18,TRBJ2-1,CASSDLGNEQFF,TGTGCCAGCTCGGATTTAGGGAATGAGCAGTTCTTC
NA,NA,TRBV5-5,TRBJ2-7,CASSLAQGLIFYEQYF,TGTGCCAGCAGCTTGGCTCAGGGTCTAATCTTCTACGAGCAGTACTTC
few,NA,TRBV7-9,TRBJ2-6,CASSLVLLEDASGANVLTF,TGTGCCAGCAGCTTAGTTCTTCTGGAGGACGCCTCTGGGGCCAACGTCCTGACTTTC
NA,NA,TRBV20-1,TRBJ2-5,CSGEGPREQYF,TGCAGTGGTGAAGGTCCCAGGGAGCAGTACTTC
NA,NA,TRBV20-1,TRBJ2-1,CSAPTPRTPRGEQFF,TGCAGTGCCCCAACCCCGAGGACACCAAGGGGTGAGCAGTTCTTC
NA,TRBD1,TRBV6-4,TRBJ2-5,CASSGTGVSAVQETQYF,TGTGCCAGCAGTGGGACAGGGGTGTCGGCTGTCCAAGAGACCCAGTACTTC
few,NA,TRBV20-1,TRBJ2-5,CSARHVDQETQYF,TGCAGTGCGCGACATGTTGACCAAGAGACCCAGTACTTC
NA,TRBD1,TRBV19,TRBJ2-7,CASSTPGQTYEQYF,TGTGCCAGTAGTACCCCGGGACAGACCTACGAGCAGTACTTC
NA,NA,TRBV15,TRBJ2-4,CATSSRGGGIRVKNIQYF,TGTGCCACCAGCAGCCGAGGGGGCGGGATAAGAGTCAAAAACATTCAGTACTTC
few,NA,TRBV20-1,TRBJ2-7,CSAVPNGSGPYEQYF,TGCAGTGCCGTCCCCAACGGGTCGGGACCCTACGAGCAGTACTTC
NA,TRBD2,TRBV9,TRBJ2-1,CASSTSPSGTSGSNEQFF,TGTGCCAGCAGCACCTCCCCGTCCGGGACTAGCGGGAGTAATGAGCAGTTCTTC
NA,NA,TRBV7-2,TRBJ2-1,CASSAGTYNEQFF,TGTGCCAGCAGCGCAGGGACCTACAATGAGCAGTTCTTC
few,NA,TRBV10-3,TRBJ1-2,CAISESDNYGYTF,TGTGCCATCAGTGAGTCGGATAACTATGGCTACACCTTC
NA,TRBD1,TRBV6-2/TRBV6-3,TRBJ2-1,CASSYDDRDNEQFF,TGTGCCAGCAGTTACGATGACAGGGACAATGAGCAGTTCTTC
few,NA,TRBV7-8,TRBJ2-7,CASSPQASLYEQYF,TGTGCCAGCAGCCCCCAGGCGAGTTTATACGAGCAGTACTTC
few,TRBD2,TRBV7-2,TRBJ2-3,CASTHDRLAGTGQYF,TGTGCCAGCACTCATGACCGACTAGCGGGAACTGGACAGTATTTT
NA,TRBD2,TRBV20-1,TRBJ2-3,CSAHPGLAAPSTDTQYF,TGCAGTGCTCACCCGGGACTAGCGGCCCCTAGCACAGATACGCAGTATTTT
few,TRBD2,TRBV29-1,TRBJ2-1,CSVDWTSVSYNEQFF,TGCAGCGTTGACTGGACTAGCGTTTCCTACAATGAGCAGTTCTTC
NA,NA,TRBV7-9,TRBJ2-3,CASSSAVLLTYTQYF,TGTGCCAGCAGCTCAGCCGTTCTTCTCACCTATACGCAGTATTTT
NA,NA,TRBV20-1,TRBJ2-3,CSARGTLDTQYF,TGCAGTGCTAGAGGTACCCTCGATACGCAGTATTTT